Reported below is one T cell receptor beta chain. Antigen unknown. The data were obtained in a study of cytomegalovirus exposure and HLA in healthy donors. Study as a whole: Among the roughly 380 donors who were genotyped, 81% fell in the genetic ancestry cluster that is associated with self-reported Caucasian donors. Study-wide findings and caveats: Cytomegalovirus association was assigned to 150 to 200 TCR beta chains.

PCR involved 60 Vbeta and 13 Jbeta primers. The protocol was immunoSEQ multiplex PCR, while the TCRdb copy is restricted to in-frame clones and leaves out a portion. This table holds roughly 160,000 clones, about three quarters found once. This CDR3 region has 14 residues. CDR1 and CDR2 from the germline V gene are LNHDA and SQIVND (reference sequence). Trimming cost V 7 bases and J 4 bases, with 14 bases left between them. The sample consisted of PBMCs. This sequence was found in a girl aged 5-17 years in good health and CMV-seronegative. This rearrangement joins TRBV19 to TRBJ2-1; maybe TRBD1 (5 bases). The CDR3 DNA sequence: TGTGCCAGTAATACCCAGGGCCCTTACAATGAGCAGTTCTTC. Protein product: CASNTQGPYNEQFF.